This T cell receptor beta chain derives from a study of blood T cells in healthy people across ages. Study-level results: A roughly linear age-dependent decrease characterized TCR beta diversity per million T cells. The percentage of naive T cells correlated strongly with TCR beta diversity.

This CDR3 contains 9 residues. The use of a sample-barcoded 5' primer and a J-beta primer mix characterized a second PCR of roughly 6 to 11 cycles. Via MiXCR, TCRdb re-called the 5' RACE reads, giving one row per CDR3 protein. In the table there are about 1,500,000 distinct CDR3 sequences, roughly 28% of which are singletons. This clonotype appeared a few times. Its specificity is unknown. Isolation of PBMCs gave at least 7 million cells per sample. Sequenced material: blood. The rearrangement joins TRBV21-1 to TRBJ1-2. TRBV21-1 is listed as a pseudogene. This receptor was identified in a woman aged 25 to 39 in good health. In DNA, the CDR3 is TGTGCCCACAGCGGAGGCTACACCTTC. It specifies CAHSGGYTF.